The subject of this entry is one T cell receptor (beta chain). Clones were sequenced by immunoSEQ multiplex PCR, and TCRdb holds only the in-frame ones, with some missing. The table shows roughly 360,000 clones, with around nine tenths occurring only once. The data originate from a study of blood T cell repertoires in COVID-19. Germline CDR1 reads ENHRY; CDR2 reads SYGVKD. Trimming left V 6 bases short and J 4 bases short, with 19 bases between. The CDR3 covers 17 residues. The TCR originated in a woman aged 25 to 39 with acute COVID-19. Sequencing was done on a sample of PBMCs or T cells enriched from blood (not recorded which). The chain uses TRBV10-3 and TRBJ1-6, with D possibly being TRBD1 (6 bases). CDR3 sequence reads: CAIRVDTGPMYNSPLHF. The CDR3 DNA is TGTGCCATCAGAGTCGACACAGGGCCCATGTATAATTCACCCCTCCACTTT.